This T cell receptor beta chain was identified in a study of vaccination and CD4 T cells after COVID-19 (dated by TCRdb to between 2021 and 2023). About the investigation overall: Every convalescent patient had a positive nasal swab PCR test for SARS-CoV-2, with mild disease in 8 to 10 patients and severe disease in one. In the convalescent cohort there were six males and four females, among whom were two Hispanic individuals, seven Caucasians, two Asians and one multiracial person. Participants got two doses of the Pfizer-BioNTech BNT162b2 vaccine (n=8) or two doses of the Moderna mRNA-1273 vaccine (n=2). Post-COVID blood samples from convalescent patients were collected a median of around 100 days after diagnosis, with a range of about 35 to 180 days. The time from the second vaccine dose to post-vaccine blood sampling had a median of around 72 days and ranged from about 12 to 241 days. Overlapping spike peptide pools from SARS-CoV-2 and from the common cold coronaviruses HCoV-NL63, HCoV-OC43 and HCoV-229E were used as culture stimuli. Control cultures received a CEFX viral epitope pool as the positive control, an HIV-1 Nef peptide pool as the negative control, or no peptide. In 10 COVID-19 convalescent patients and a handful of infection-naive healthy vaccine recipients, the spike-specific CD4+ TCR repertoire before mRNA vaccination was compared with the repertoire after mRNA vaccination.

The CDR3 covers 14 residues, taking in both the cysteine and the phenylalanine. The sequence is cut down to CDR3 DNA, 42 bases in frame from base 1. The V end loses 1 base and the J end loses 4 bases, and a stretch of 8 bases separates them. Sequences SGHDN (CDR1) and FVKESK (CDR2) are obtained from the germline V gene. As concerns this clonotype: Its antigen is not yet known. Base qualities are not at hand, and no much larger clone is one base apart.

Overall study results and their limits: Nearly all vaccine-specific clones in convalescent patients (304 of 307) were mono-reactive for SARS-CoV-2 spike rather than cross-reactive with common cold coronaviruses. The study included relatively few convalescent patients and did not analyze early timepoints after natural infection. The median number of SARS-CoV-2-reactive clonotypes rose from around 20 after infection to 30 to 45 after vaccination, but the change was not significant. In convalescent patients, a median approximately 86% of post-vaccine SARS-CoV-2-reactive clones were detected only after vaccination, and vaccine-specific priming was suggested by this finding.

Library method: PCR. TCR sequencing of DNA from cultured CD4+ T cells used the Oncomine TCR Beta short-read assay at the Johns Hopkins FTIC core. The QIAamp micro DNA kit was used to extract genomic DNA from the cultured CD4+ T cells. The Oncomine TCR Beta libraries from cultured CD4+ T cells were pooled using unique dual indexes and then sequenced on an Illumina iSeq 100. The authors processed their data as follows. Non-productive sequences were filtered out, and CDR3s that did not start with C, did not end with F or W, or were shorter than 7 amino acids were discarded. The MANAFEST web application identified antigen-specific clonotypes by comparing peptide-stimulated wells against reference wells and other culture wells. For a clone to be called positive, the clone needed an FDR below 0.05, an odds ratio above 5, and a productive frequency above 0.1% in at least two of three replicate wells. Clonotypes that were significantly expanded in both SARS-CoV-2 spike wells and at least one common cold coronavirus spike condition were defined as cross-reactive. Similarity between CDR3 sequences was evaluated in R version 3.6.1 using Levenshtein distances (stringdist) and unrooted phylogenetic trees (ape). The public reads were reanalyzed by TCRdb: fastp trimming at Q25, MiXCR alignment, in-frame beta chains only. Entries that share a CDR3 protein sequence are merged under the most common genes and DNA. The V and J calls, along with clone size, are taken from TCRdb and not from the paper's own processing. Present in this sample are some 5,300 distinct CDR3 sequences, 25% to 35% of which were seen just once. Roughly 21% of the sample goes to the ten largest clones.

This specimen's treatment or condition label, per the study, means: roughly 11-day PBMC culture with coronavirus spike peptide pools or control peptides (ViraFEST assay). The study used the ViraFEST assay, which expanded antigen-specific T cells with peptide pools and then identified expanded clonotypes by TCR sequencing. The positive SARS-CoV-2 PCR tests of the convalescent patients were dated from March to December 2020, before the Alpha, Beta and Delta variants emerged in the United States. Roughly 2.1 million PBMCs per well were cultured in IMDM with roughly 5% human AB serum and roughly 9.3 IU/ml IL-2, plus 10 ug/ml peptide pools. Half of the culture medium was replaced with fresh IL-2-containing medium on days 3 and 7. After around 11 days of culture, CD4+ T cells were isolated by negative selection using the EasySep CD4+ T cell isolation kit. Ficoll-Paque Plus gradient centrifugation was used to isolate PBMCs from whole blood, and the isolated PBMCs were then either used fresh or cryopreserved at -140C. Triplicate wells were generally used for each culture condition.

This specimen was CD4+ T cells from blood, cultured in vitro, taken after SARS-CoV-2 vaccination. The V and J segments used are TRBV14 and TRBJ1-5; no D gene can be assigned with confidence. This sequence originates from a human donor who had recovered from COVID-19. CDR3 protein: CASSQGSGNQPQHF. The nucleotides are TGTGCCAGCAGCCAAGGATCGGGAAATCAGCCCCAGCATTTT. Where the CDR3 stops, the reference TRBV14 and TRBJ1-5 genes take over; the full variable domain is EAGVTQFPSHSVIEKGQTVTLRCDPISGHDNLYWYRRVMGKEIKFLLHFVKESKQDESGMPNNRFLAERTGGTYSTLKVQPAELEDSGVYFCASSQGSGNQPQHFGDGTRLSIL.